This T cell receptor beta chain was identified in a study of blood T cell repertoires in COVID-19. At the level of the study: Acute and convalescent COVID-19 specimens originated in the United States, Italy and Spain.

Seattle cases were enrolled at active infection and followed longitudinally. V was trimmed by 3 bases and J by 3 bases, leaving 12 bases between them. CDR1 LNHDA and CDR2 SQIVND come from the germline V gene (reference sequence). This CDR3 region has 15 residues. Sequenced by immunoSEQ multiplex PCR; TCRdb stores in-frame clones only, minus some. This sample has under 200,000 clones; about 85% occur once, and the top ten carry 6.5% to 9.5%. This chain joins TRBV19 and TRBJ1-5, with D possibly TRBD1 on 5 matching bases. The receptor comes from a woman older than 75 with COVID-19, enrolled during active disease. The sample consisted of peripheral blood. The DNA of the CDR3 is TGTGCCAGTAGTATCTCAGGGATTAACAATCAGCCCCAGCATTTT. This translates into CASSISGINNQPQHF.